A selection of T cell receptor beta chains follows, all from one sample in a study of tumor-infiltrating lymphocytes in primary liver carcinoma. Each CDR3 protein gets one entry after TCRdb re-called the multiplex PCR reads with MiXCR. The repertoire has approximately 340,000 distinct CDR3 sequences, approximately 64% of them found once; the top ten carry about 6.3%. Sequenced material: peripheral blood. The receptors here all came from a man in his forties with primary liver carcinoma and hepatitis B virus infection. Both conserved end residues are part of each CDR3. D genes are given only for firm matches. Rows give clone size only sometimes, using once, few, many, or a class for an expanded clone.

clone size,V gene,J gene,D gene,CDR3 protein,CDR3 DNA
NA,TRBV11-2,TRBJ2-5,TRBD2,CASSFKAGVGETQYF,TGTGCCAGCAGCTTTAAAGCGGGAGTGGGGGAGACCCAATACTTC
few,TRBV5-6,TRBJ2-1,NA,CATCEIGGASYNEQFF,TGTGCCACCTGTGAGATTGGAGGGGCATCCTACAATGAGCAGTTCTTC
NA,TRBV28,TRBJ2-4,NA,CASSFRGPFGAKNIQYF,TGTGCCAGCAGTTTCCGGGGACCGTTCGGGGCCAAAAACATTCAGTACTTC
NA,TRBV11-2,TRBJ2-1,NA,CASSLAVGRAYGQFF,TGTGCCAGCAGCTTAGCGGTCGGACGGGCATACGGGCAGTTCTTC
NA,TRBV7-3,TRBJ2-1,NA,CASSPSNGGVEQFF,TGTGCCAGCAGCCCCTCGAACGGGGGCGTTGAGCAGTTCTTC
many,TRBV12-3/TRBV12-4,TRBJ2-5,NA,CASTLGDSQETQYF,TGTGCCAGCACCCTAGGTGATTCCCAAGAGACCCAGTACTTC
NA,TRBV11-2,TRBJ2-6,TRBD1,CANSLNRGLFSGANVLTF,TGTGCCAACAGCCTAAACAGGGGGCTCTTTTCTGGGGCCAACGTCCTGACTTTC
few,TRBV4-3,TRBJ2-1,NA,CASSQDYGEQFF,TGCGCCAGCAGCCAAGACTACGGTGAGCAGTTCTTC
many,TRBV6-2/TRBV6-3,TRBJ2-3,NA,CASSYAGGRTDTQYF,TGTGCCAGCAGTTACGCAGGAGGACGCACAGATACGCAGTATTTT
once,TRBV11-1,TRBJ2-1,TRBD2,CASSSGLVGANEQFF,TGTGCCAGCAGCAGTGGACTAGTGGGAGCGAATGAGCAGTTCTTC
once,TRBV4-1,TRBJ2-7,NA,CASSQDPRGGSYEQYF,TGCGCCAGCAGCCAAGATCCCCGGGGAGGCTCCTACGAGCAGTACTTC